This passage covers 31 T cell receptor beta chains from one sample sequenced in a study of cytomegalovirus exposure and HLA in healthy donors. PCR primers comprised 60 Vbeta and 13 Jbeta primers. Only in-frame clones appear in the TCRdb table, and some are missing; sequencing was by immunoSEQ multiplex PCR. The data show 170,000 or so clones, about four fifths seen once. Sequenced sample: PBMCs. All receptors derive from a man between 18 and 29 years old in good health and CMV-seronegative.

The chain couples TRBV5-4 to TRBJ2-7; D unresolved. This CDR3 spans 14 amino acids. Deletions cut 0 bases from V and 2 bases from J, with 9 bases between. Germline loops: CDR1 SGHNT, CDR2 YYREEE (reference sequence). CDR3 nucleotide sequence: TGTGCCAGCAGCTTGGGGCAGTCCGCCTACGAGCAGTACTTC. It translates to CASSLGQSAYEQYF.

The genes are TRBV6-1 and TRBJ2-2; 8 bases agree with TRBD1. Trimming removed 4 bases from V and 5 bases from J; junction bases left unmatched: 9. Per the germline V gene, CDR1 is MNHNS and CDR2 is SASEGT. The CDR3 has 16 amino acids. The CDR3 nucleotides read TGTGCCAGCAGTGCTTCGGGACAGGTTAGGACCGGGGAGCTGTTTTTT. Translating gives CASSASGQVRTGELFF.

This clone appeared once. The V gene is TRBV7-9, the J gene TRBJ2-4, with a weak D call TRBD1 (8 bases). Trimming stripped 5 bases from V and 5 bases from J, with 16 bases between. Germline V CDR1 and CDR2: SEHNR, FQNEAQ (reference sequence). CDR3 size: 15 residues. CDR3 bases: TGTGCCAGCAGCACAGGGGGGGCTTGGGAAAACATTCAGTACTTC. Translating gives CASSTGGAWENIQYF.

The V call is TRBV5-5, the J call TRBJ2-1, with no clear D. CDR1 and CDR2 from the germline V gene are SGHKS and YYEKEE (reference sequence). Trimming pared 4 bases from V and 8 bases from J, leaving 13 bases between. The CDR3 spans 13 residues. Written as DNA, the CDR3 is TGTGCCAGCAGCGAACTCCCTAGAGATGAGCAGTTCTTC. Translated: CASSELPRDEQFF.

The V gene is TRBV4-3, the J gene TRBJ1-5; possible D gene TRBD1, 6 bases. There are 14 residues in the CDR3. Germline assignment: CDR1 LGHNA and CDR2 YSLEER. V shed 0 bases and J shed 7 bases, with 10 bases lying between them. CDR3 DNA: TGCGCCAGCAGCCAAGATGGGGGCCGGCAGCCCCAGCATTTT. It specifies CASSQDGGRQPQHF.

The J gene is TRBJ2-7, the V gene TRBV19; possible D gene TRBD1, 5 bases. CDR3 length equals 15 residues. Germline assignment: CDR1 LNHDA and CDR2 SQIVND (reference sequence). The V end was cut by 1 base, the J end by 0 bases, with 10 bases between. For the CDR3, the DNA is TGTGCCAGTAGTATAGTGGCAGGGAACTCCTACGAGCAGTACTTC. This encodes CASSIVAGNSYEQYF.

The rearrangement joins TRBV4-2 to TRBJ1-2; a possible D gene is TRBD1 (6 bases). This CDR3 region has 14 residues. Germline V gene sequence: CDR1 LGHNA, CDR2 YNFKEQ. The V end was cut by 6 bases, the J end by 4 bases, with 15 bases between. The chain's CDR3 is CASSQTTGAYGYTF. The CDR3 DNA reads as TGTGCCAGCAGTCAAACGACAGGTGCCTATGGCTACACCTTC.

The chain has TRBV7-2 and TRBJ1-1, with TRBD1 matching 9 bases. From germline, CDR1 is SGHTA and CDR2 FQGNSA. Losses at the gene ends were 3 bases for V and 1 base for J; bases not matched to a gene: 6. There are 16 residues in the CDR3. CDR3 sequence reads: CASSFEGQGTNTEAFF. The CDR3 nucleotides are TGTGCCAGCAGCTTTGAAGGACAGGGGACGAACACTGAAGCTTTCTTT.

This sequence joins TRBV5-1 and TRBJ2-2, with 9 bases identical to TRBD1. CDR1 SGHRS and CDR2 YFSETQ come from the germline V gene. V dropped 4 bases and J dropped 4; count of bases not matched to a gene: 8. This CDR3 has 16 residues. In DNA, the CDR3 is TGCGCCAGCAGCCCAACCGGACAGGGGATCACCGGGGAGCTGTTTTTT. Translated: CASSPTGQGITGELFF.

This clone was picked up one time. This rearrangement joins TRBV5-1 to TRBJ1-5; D possibly corresponds to TRBD1 (5 bases). Germline V gives CDR1 SGHRS, CDR2 YFSETQ. This CDR3 has 12 amino acids. V was pared by 0 bases and J by 7 bases, with 5 bases between. The CDR3 here is CASSLEGQPQHF. Written as DNA, the CDR3 is TGCGCCAGCAGCTTGGAGGGGCAGCCCCAGCATTTT.

The chain has TRBV13 and TRBJ2-5; possible D gene TRBD2, 6 bases. Germline V gene lookup returns CDR1 PRHDT and CDR2 FYEKMQ (reference sequence). CDR3 length: 13 residues. With 4 bases removed from V and 7 bases from J, the gap between germline ends came to 13 bases. DNA for the CDR3: TGTGCCAGCAGCTCGACTCGGGGAGGGACCCAGTACTTC. The encoded protein is CASSSTRGGTQYF.

The gene calls are TRBV5-4 and TRBJ1-4; no clear D gene. This CDR3 is 12 amino acids long. Between the trimmed V and J ends, which lost 1 base and 6 bases, there was a span of 4 bases. CDR1 and CDR2 from the germline V gene are SGHNT and YYREEE (reference sequence). The CDR3 region is CASSLRDEKLFF. For the CDR3, the DNA is TGTGCCAGCAGCTTGCGGGATGAAAAACTGTTTTTT. Drawing the rest from reference TRBV5-4 and TRBJ1-4, the complete variable domain is ETGVTQSPTHLIKTRGQQVTLRCSSQSGHNTVSWYQQALGQGPQFIFQYYREEENGRGNFPPRFSGLQFPNYSSELNVNALELDDSALYLCASSLRDEKLFFGSGTQLSVL.

The chain combines TRBV7-9 with TRBJ2-3; 9 nucleotides agree with TRBD2. The CDR3 extends over 15 amino acids. V was clipped by 3 bases and J by 2 bases; unmatched bases: 3. The germline V gene has CDR1 SEHNR and CDR2 FQNEAQ (reference sequence). The CDR3 is CASSFGGRVTDTQYF. For the CDR3, the DNA is TGTGCCAGCAGCTTTGGCGGGAGGGTCACAGATACGCAGTATTTT. The entire variable domain, with the rest obtained from reference TRBV7-9 and TRBJ2-3, is as follows: DTGVSQNPRHKITKRGQNVTFRCDPISEHNRLYWYRQTLGQGPEFLTYFQNEAQLEKSRLLSDRFSAERPKGSFSTLEIQRTEQGDSAMYLCASSFGGRVTDTQYFGPGTRLTVL.

As DNA, the CDR3 is TGTGCCAGCAGTGCGGGTGCCTATGGCTACACCTTC. Encoded protein: CASSAGAYGYTF. The chain uses TRBV2 and TRBJ1-2; D remains unclear. Germline CDR1 is SNHLY and CDR2 is FYNNEI. Between the trimmed V and J ends, which lost 4 bases and 4 bases, there was a span of 7 bases. The CDR3 has 12 residues.

The chain recombines TRBV5-1 with TRBJ2-4, with a weak D call TRBD1 (6 bases). This CDR3 region has 18 residues. Trimming stripped 0 bases from V and 6 bases from J, with 22 bases between. Looked up from germline, CDR1 is SGHRS and CDR2 is YFSETQ. The CDR3 DNA reads as TGCGCCAGCAGCTTGGATTCGAGGTATGGGACACATACAAACATTCAGTACTTC. It is translated as CASSLDSRYGTHTNIQYF.

With regard to this clone: The same CDR3 also results from other DNA sequences found in this sample. The genes are TRBV9 and TRBJ2-7; 7 bases align to TRBD1. The CDR3 runs to 14 residues. The V gene's germline CDR1 is SGDLS and CDR2 YYNGEE. The V gene end was trimmed by 3 bases and the J gene end by 1 base; junction bases not matched to a gene: 4. CDR3 bases: TGTGCCAGCAGCGCCCGGGACAGTTCCTACGAGCAGTACTTC. This encodes CASSARDSSYEQYF.

This chain links TRBV7-9 with TRBJ1-2, with D possibly TRBD1 on 6 matching bases. The CDR3 spans 14 residues. Per the germline V gene, CDR1 is SEHNR and CDR2 is FQNEAQ (reference sequence). The V and J ends lost 5 bases and 2 bases respectively, with 12 bases between them. DNA for the CDR3: TGTGCCAGCAGCGCTCCCGACAGGAACTATGGCTACACCTTC. This gives the protein CASSAPDRNYGYTF.

This chain joins TRBV19 and TRBJ2-1; D is uncertain. The length of the CDR3 is 14 residues. V dropped 3 bases and J dropped 8 bases, with 14 bases sitting between them. Germline values: CDR1 LNHDA, CDR2 SQIVND (reference sequence). The DNA for the CDR3 is TGTGCCAGTAGTATTATGGGCAGAGTCCATGAGCAGTTCTTC. Translating gives CASSIMGRVHEQFF.

J is TRBJ2-2 and V is TRBV7-9; tentative D call: TRBD1 (5 bases). The germline gives CDR1 SEHNR, CDR2 FQNEAQ (reference sequence). The CDR3 is 15 amino acids. Trimming removed 5 bases at V and 4 bases at J, with 14 bases between. CDR3 DNA sequence: TGTGCCAGCAGCGATCTCGACAGCGCCACCGGGGAGCTGTTTTTT. Encoded protein: CASSDLDSATGELFF.

The V call is TRBV2, the J call TRBJ2-3; TRBD1 agrees at 7 bases. Trimming at V came to 8 bases and at J to 5 bases, leaving 10 bases not matched to a gene. The germline V gene has CDR1 SNHLY and CDR2 FYNNEI. The CDR3 is 14 amino acids. CDR3 sequence: CASEGDRELDTQYF. In DNA, the CDR3 is TGTGCCAGCGAAGGGGACAGAGAATTAGATACGCAGTATTTT.

The chain recombines TRBV7-2 with TRBJ2-1, with 9 bases fitting TRBD2. The CDR3 loop spans 17 amino acids. Germline V lookup: CDR1 SGHTA, CDR2 FQGNSA. With 4 bases clipped from V and 3 bases from J, the junction kept 10 bases outside the gene matches. This chain's CDR3 is CASSSVLLAGIYNEQFF. The CDR3 nucleotides are TGTGCCAGCAGCTCGGTTCTGCTAGCGGGGATCTACAATGAGCAGTTCTTC.

The rearrangement links TRBV15 to TRBJ2-3, with D tentatively TRBD2 (6 bases). The CDR3 has 18 amino acids. CDR1 is LNHNV, CDR2 YYDKDF, per germline (reference sequence). Between the trimmed V and J ends, which lost 2 bases and 4 bases, there was a span of 22 bases. CDR3 DNA: TGTGCCACCAGCAGACCAACGGAGCCGGGACTTCGATCAGATACGCAGTATTTT. Translated, it gives CATSRPTEPGLRSDTQYF. Using reference TRBV15 and TRBJ2-3 for the parts outside the CDR3, the full variable domain is DAMVIQNPRYQVTQFGKPVTLSCSQTLNHNVMYWYQQKSSQAPKLLFHYYDKDFNNEADTPDNFQSRRPNTSFCFLDIRSPGLGDTAMYLCATSRPTEPGLRSDTQYFGPGTRLTVL.

The rearrangement joins TRBV27 to TRBJ2-7, with D possibly being TRBD1 (6 bases). The CDR3 contains 17 residues. V was pared by 5 bases and J by 1 base, with 21 bases between. Germline V gives CDR1 MNHEY, CDR2 SMNVEV (reference sequence). CDR3: CASSVGAVGALSYEQYF. The CDR3, as DNA: TGTGCCAGCAGTGTCGGGGCGGTGGGGGCTCTTTCCTACGAGCAGTACTTC.

This rearrangement joins TRBV4-1 to TRBJ1-5, with 7 bases identical to TRBD1. The CDR3 has 14 amino acids. Trimming removed 4 bases from V and 7 bases from J; junction bases left unmatched: 7. The germline V gene encodes CDR1 MGHRA and CDR2 YSYEKL. The CDR3 sequence is CASSLVQGRQPQHF. DNA of the CDR3: TGCGCCAGCAGCCTCGTACAGGGGAGGCAGCCCCAGCATTTT.

This clone showed up just once. V and J are TRBV6-5 and TRBJ1-1; no firm D call. The germline V and J ends were trimmed by 2 bases and 0 bases, with 10 bases remaining between them. The germline gives CDR1 MNHEY, CDR2 SVGAGI. CDR3 length: 15 residues. The CDR3: CASSYSQTMNTEAFF. Here the CDR3 DNA reads TGTGCCAGCAGTTACAGCCAGACTATGAACACTGAAGCTTTCTTT.

The chain employs TRBV2 and TRBJ2-7; perhaps TRBD1 as D (5 bases). This CDR3 has 13 residues. In germline, CDR1 is SNHLY, CDR2 FYNNEI. Trimming left V 6 bases short and J 5 bases short, with 14 bases between. The CDR3 protein is CASSQEGVDEQYF. CDR3 DNA sequence: TGTGCCAGCAGCCAGGAAGGGGTTGACGAGCAGTACTTC.

This chain uses TRBV19 with TRBJ1-1; no reliable D call. The germline CDR1 and CDR2 sequences are LNHDA and SQIVND (reference sequence). V was clipped by 5 bases and J by 10 bases, with 14 bases between them. This CDR3 is built from 12 residues. CDR3 sequence: CASSPGPLGAFF. CDR3 nucleotides: TGTGCCAGTAGTCCCGGTCCTCTTGGAGCTTTCTTT.

This clone was detected only once. The rearrangement links TRBV29-1 to TRBJ1-5; tentatively, D is TRBD1 (5 bases). The CDR3 has 15 residues. Germline values: CDR1 SQVTM, CDR2 ANQGSEA. Trimming took off 2 bases at V and 2 bases at J, with 13 bases between the two ends. CDR3 sequence reads: CSVESGGVGNQPQHF. The CDR3 DNA sequence: TGCAGCGTTGAATCTGGGGGGGTAGGCAATCAGCCCCAGCATTTT.

The chain recombines TRBV21-1 with TRBJ1-5; the table assigns TRBD1, which was not confirmed against the DNA. TRBV21-1 is a recognized pseudogene. The CDR3 has 15 amino acids. CDR3 coding DNA: TGTGCCAGCAGCACTGGACAGGGGAGCAATCAGCCCCAGCATTTT. This encodes CASSTGQGSNQPQHF.

The chain has TRBV9 and TRBJ2-2; no definite D call. Between the trimmed V and J ends, which lost 0 bases and 0 bases, there was a span of 6 bases. Germline V gives CDR1 SGDLS, CDR2 YYNGEE. There are 15 residues in the CDR3. For the CDR3, the DNA is TGTGCCAGCAGCGTAGGCGGCGCGAACACCGGGGAGCTGTTTTTT. It is translated as CASSVGGANTGELFF.

The chain combines TRBV5-5 with TRBJ2-5, with TRBD1 matching over 8 bases. The CDR3 consists of 15 residues. J gave up 4 bases and V 0 bases, and 5 bases lay outside the gene matches. The germline V gene has CDR1 SGHKS and CDR2 YYEKEE (reference sequence). The CDR3 is CASSLGQGAGETQYF. CDR3 nucleotides: TGTGCCAGCAGCTTGGGCCAGGGGGCGGGAGAGACCCAGTACTTC.